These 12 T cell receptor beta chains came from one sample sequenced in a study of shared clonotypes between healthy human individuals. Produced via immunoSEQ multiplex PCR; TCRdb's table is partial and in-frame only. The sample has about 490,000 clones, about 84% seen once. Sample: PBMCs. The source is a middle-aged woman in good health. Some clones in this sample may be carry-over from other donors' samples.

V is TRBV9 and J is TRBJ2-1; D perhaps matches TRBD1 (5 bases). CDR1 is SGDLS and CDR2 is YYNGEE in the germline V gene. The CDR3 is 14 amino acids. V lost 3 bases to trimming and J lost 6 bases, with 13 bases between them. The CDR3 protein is CASSERQGANEQFF. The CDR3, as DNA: TGTGCCAGCAGCGAACGACAAGGGGCCAATGAGCAGTTCTTC.

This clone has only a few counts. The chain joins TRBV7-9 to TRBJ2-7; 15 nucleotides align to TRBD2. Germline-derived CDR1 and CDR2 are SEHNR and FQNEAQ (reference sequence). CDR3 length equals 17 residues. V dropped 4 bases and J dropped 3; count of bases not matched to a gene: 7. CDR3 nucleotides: TGTGCCAGCAGCTCACGGACTAGCGGGAGGGTTAACTACGAGCAGTACTTC. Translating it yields CASSSRTSGRVNYEQYF. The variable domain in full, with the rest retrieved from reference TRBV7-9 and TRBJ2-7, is DTGVSQNPRHKITKRGQNVTFRCDPISEHNRLYWYRQTLGQGPEFLTYFQNEAQLEKSRLLSDRFSAERPKGSFSTLEIQRTEQGDSAMYLCASSSRTSGRVNYEQYFGPGTRLTVT.

CDR3 loop: CSVSRNTEAFF. CDR3 coding DNA: TGCAGTGTCAGCAGGAACACTGAAGCTTTCTTT. The chain joins TRBV20-1 to TRBJ1-1; D remains unclear. V was clipped by 7 bases and J by 1 base, with 7 bases between them. The CDR3 is 11 amino acids. Germline lookup yields CDR1 DFQATT and CDR2 SNEGSKA (reference sequence).

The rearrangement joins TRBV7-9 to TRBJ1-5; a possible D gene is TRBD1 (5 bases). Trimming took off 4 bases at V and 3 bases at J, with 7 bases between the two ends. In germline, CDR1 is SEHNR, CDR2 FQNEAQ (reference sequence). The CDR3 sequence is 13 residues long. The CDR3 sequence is CASSSGFNQPQHF. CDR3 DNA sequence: TGTGCCAGCAGCTCAGGGTTCAATCAGCCCCAGCATTTT.

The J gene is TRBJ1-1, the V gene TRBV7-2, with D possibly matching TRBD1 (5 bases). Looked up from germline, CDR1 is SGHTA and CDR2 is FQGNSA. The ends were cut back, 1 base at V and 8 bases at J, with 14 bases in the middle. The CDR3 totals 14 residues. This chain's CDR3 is CASSLGDRTKEAFF. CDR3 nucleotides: TGTGCCAGCAGCTTAGGTGACCGGACAAAGGAAGCTTTCTTT.

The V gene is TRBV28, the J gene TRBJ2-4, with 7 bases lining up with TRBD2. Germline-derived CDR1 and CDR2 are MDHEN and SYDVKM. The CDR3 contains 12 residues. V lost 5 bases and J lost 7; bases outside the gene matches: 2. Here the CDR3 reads CASSREVNIQYF. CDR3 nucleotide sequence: TGTGCCAGCAGTCGGGAGGTGAACATTCAGTACTTC.

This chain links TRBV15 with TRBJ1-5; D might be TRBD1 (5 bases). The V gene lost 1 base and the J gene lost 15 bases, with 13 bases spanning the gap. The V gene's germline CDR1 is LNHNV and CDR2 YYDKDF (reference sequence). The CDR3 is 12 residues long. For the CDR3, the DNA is TGTGCCACCAGCAGAGTTAGACAGAAACCGCATTTT. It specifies CATSRVRQKPHF.

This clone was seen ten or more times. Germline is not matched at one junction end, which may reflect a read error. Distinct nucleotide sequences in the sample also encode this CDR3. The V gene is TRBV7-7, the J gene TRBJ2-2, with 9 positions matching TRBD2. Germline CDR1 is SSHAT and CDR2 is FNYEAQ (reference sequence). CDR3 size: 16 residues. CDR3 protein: CASSLRAGGVTGELFF. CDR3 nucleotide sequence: TGTGCTAGCAGCTTGAGAGCGGGAGGTGTCACCGGGGAGCTGTTTTTT.

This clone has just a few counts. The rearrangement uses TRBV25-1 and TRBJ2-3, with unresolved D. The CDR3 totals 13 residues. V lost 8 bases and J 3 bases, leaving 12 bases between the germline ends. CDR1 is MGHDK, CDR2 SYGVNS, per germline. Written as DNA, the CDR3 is TGTGCCAGCTTTGCAGACCCTACAGATACGCAGTATTTT. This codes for CASFADPTDTQYF.

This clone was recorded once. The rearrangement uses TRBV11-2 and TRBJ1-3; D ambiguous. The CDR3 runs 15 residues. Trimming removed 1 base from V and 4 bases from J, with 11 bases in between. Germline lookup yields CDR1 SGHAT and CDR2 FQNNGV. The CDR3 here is CASSLVAVLGNTIYF. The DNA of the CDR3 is TGTGCCAGCAGCTTAGTGGCTGTGCTCGGAAACACCATATATTTT.

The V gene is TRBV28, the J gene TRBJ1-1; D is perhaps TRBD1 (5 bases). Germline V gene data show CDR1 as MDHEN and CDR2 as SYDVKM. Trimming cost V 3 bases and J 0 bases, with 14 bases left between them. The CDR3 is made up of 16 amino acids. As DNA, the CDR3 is TGTGCCAGCAGTTTGTTAGGGGTTTACATGAACACTGAAGCTTTCTTT. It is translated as CASSLLGVYMNTEAFF.

The CDR3 reads CASSWGTDTQYF. Here the CDR3 DNA reads TGCGCCAGCAGCTGGGGCACAGATACGCAGTATTTT. The J gene is TRBJ2-3, the V gene TRBV5-1; D is undetermined. The germline V gene encodes CDR1 SGHRS and CDR2 YFSETQ. Trimming stripped 3 bases from V and 1 base from J, with 3 bases between. The CDR3 has 12 amino acids.